The rows below give T cell receptor beta chains drawn from one sample of a study of OX40 agonist ivuxolimab in advanced cancers. The protocol was immunoSEQ multiplex PCR, while the TCRdb copy is restricted to in-frame clones and leaves out a portion. The sample shows around 62,000 clones, about nine tenths of them seen only once. The material sequenced was CD4+ or CD8+ T cells sorted from blood, taken in a trial of the OX40 agonist ivuxolimab. All receptors derive from an adult with an advanced solid tumor such as melanoma, head and neck, liver or kidney cancer. Each CDR3 is given with its conserved first and last residue. The D gene is left open where the match is weak. Clone size is not always given. Where it is, it says once, few, many or a class for expanded clones.

cdr3_aa	v_call	j_call	d_call	clone_size
CASSFGSGLPLPDTQYF	TRBV5-6	TRBJ2-3	TRBD2	-
CAISELLGIDYGYTF	TRBV10-3	TRBJ1-2	-	-
CASLGRDDTGELFF	TRBV19	TRBJ2-2	-	-
CASSELSVEQYF	TRBV10-2	TRBJ2-7	-	-
CASSPTGGVYGYTF	TRBV18	TRBJ1-2	TRBD1	-
CASRARGGETQYF	TRBV19	TRBJ2-5	-	-
CASSVSFLENTEAFF	TRBV9	TRBJ1-1	-	-
CASRPISSYERQYF	TRBV14	TRBJ2-7	-	-
CASFTGTSDGFEQFF	TRBV18	TRBJ2-1	TRBD2	once
CASSSPRGGRGSGNQPQHF	TRBV28	TRBJ1-5	-	-
CASSVVAGRGTDTQYF	TRBV9	TRBJ2-3	-	-
CASSHTGELFF	TRBV19	TRBJ2-2	-	-
CASSYSPGSETQYF	TRBV6-5	TRBJ2-5	-	-
CAISGLAGGREQYF	TRBV10-3	TRBJ2-7	TRBD2	-
CASSQLGLLGFQPQHF	TRBV4-2	TRBJ1-5	-	few
CAISESESGAFF	TRBV10-3	TRBJ1-1	-	-
CASSEGRGLGYTF	TRBV6-1	TRBJ1-2	TRBD1	-
CASSGGQGRTEAFF	TRBV5-1	TRBJ1-1	TRBD1	-
CASSEIAKNIQYF	TRBV6-1	TRBJ2-4	-	-
CASSLVGGVDEKLFF	TRBV5-4	TRBJ1-4	-	-
CASAGGGITEAFF	TRBV6-5	TRBJ1-1	-	few
CASSPLGGQGASGSPNEQFF	TRBV28	TRBJ2-1	TRBD1	-
CASSLTGGTEAFF	TRBV6-5	TRBJ1-1	TRBD1	-
CASSFTSGRGHEQFF	TRBV7-8	TRBJ2-1	TRBD2	-